In this sample, the clone carrying this T cell receptor beta chain turned up many times. Researchers report isolating at least 7 million PBMCs per sample. This sample was included in a study of blood T cells in healthy people across ages. Sample-barcoded 5' priming and a J-beta primer mix drove a second PCR of roughly 7 to 11 cycles. TCRdb re-called the 5' RACE reads through MiXCR, storing one row per CDR3 protein. The sample records about 570,000 distinct CDR3 sequences, roughly a quarter being singletons. These data were also filed under a second study, of T cells of mothers and their children. That work adds: Study donors consisted of three healthy Caucasian mothers and their six children. cDNA was synthesized from all extracted RNA at about 1.4 ug per reaction. Thymic selection shapes TCR recombination output in related pairs, and it does so similarly in unrelated pairs.

The specimen was blood. This TCR came from a boy aged 2 to 10 in good health.

In DNA form, the CDR3 reads TGTGCCAGCAGTGAAGAAAGGGTCACGGGGGCCAACGTCCTGACTTTC. The encoded protein is CASSEERVTGANVLTF. The gene calls are TRBV6-2 or TRBV6-3 and TRBJ2-6; no clear D. This CDR3 spans 16 amino acids. Germline assignment: CDR1 MNHEY and CDR2 SVGEGT. Trimming left V 5 bases short and J 4 bases short, with 15 bases between.